Sequencing of this T cell receptor beta chain was carried out in a study of graft-versus-host responses after intestinal transplantation. Study context: Anti-thymocyte globulin served as induction for all recipients, who then took tacrolimus and steroids for about three years.

Measured with immunoSEQ multiplex PCR; TCRdb has only the in-frame clones, and not every one. The top ten clones hold around 0.15% of a sample with about 130,000 clones, approximately 94% of them seen once. A remark on this clone: Its specificity is unknown.

This TCR was sampled from a human donor who received an intestinal transplant. The input for sequencing was unstimulated CD4+ T cells sorted from spleen or lymph node cells, taken before intestinal transplant.

CDR3 DNA sequence: TGTGCCAGCAGCCTAGACGGATTCACTGAAGCTTTCTTT. This encodes CASSLDGFTEAFF. The J gene is TRBJ1-1, the V gene TRBV6-4; D ambiguous. The germline V gene encodes CDR1 MRHNA and CDR2 SNTAGT. Trimming cost V 6 bases and J 4 bases, with 12 bases left between them. CDR3 size: 13 residues.